The TCR beta chain under discussion was sequenced for a study of T-cell reconstitution after alpha-beta-depleted transplantation in children. Regarding the study as a whole: As was reported, about two months after transplant, alpha-beta T cells came from several hundred expanded graft clones. There were some patients whose high TCRbeta diversity at day 60 came from surviving recipient T cells and thymic progenitors. Newly generated T cells supplied most T-cell counts and diversity one year post-transplant.

This clonotype showed up many times. Antigen specificity is unknown. Construction of the TCRbeta library involved unique molecular identifiers. TCRdb itself ran the PCR reads through MiXCR, one entry per CDR3 protein. The data show around 580,000 distinct CDR3 sequences, roughly 23% seen once. The specimen was PBMCs, mostly from graft donor cells, collected 360 days after TCRalphabeta/CD19-depleted stem cell transplant. The clonotype comes from a boy under three years old who had a stem cell transplant for acute myeloid leukemia, so the T cells may come from the graft donor.

The CDR3 DNA sequence: TGTGCCAGCTCACCGCCTTTGAGGACTCCACGCACAGATACGCAGTATTTT. Amino acid sequence: CASSPPLRTPRTDTQYF. The V and J genes are TRBV18 and TRBJ2-3, with TRBD2 as a possible D gene (5 bases). Germline assignment: CDR1 KGHSH and CDR2 LQKENI. The CDR3 covers 17 residues. Trimming removed 3 bases from V and 1 base from J, with 17 bases in between.